This T cell receptor (beta chain) originates from a study of glioma-infiltrating T cells. This clonotype has a count of ten or more. CDR1 is MNHEY and CDR2 is SVGAGI in the germline V gene. The CDR3 consists of 13 residues. The V and J ends lost 2 bases and 6 bases respectively, with 11 bases between them. The iRepertoire nested amplicon-rescue multiplex PCR amplified TCR alpha and beta CDR3s from RNA. TCRdb itself ran the multiplex PCR reads through MiXCR, one entry per CDR3 protein. Among a few hundred thousand distinct CDR3 sequences listed, 41% were seen once. The source material was glioma tissue, nonneoplastic brain tissue, or PBMCs (not recorded which). This receptor was obtained from a human donor with low-grade glioma or glioblastoma, undergoing nonglioma brain surgery, or in good health (not recorded which). The chain uses TRBV6-5 and TRBJ2-7; D is perhaps TRBD2 (6 bases). The CDR3 sequence is CASSYLLGGEQYF. The CDR3 DNA is TGTGCCAGCAGTTACCTCCTCGGGGGCGAGCAGTACTTC.